This TCR beta chain is drawn from a study of post-analysis software for immune sequencing data. Overall study context: Progressive-relapsing, secondary progressive and relapsing-remitting multiple sclerosis were among the disease courses included. Whole-study findings and limits: Multiple sclerosis patients showed significantly lower normalized Chao1 diversity than controls did. Five or six TRBV segments, TRBV5-6, TRBV5-1 and TRBV20-1 among them, were found more frequent in patients than controls.

Unique molecular identifiers had been added to the TCR beta cDNA libraries. TCRdb reprocessed the PCR reads with MiXCR, giving one entry per CDR3 protein. The sample lists 700,000 to 900,000 distinct CDR3 sequences; 46% were seen once. As to this clonotype: The antigen remains undetermined.

The CDR3 covers 15 residues. The germline gives CDR1 LGHNA, CDR2 YSLEER. Trimming took off 0 bases at V and 4 bases at J, with 13 bases between the two ends. The source of this sequence is a girl under 18 with multiple sclerosis. Material for sequencing was blood. The chain joins TRBV4-3 to TRBJ2-7; D perhaps matches TRBD2 (6 bases). CDR3 sequence reads: CASSQEGDFLYEQYF. In DNA form, the CDR3 reads TGCGCCAGCAGCCAAGAGGGGGACTTCCTATACGAGCAGTACTTC.